A selection of T cell receptor beta chains follows, all from one sample in a study of blood T cell repertoires in COVID-19. TCRdb keeps only in-frame clones here, not all; method: immunoSEQ multiplex PCR. Of 250,000 or so clones detected, approximately 84% appear once; the ten largest clones hold approximately 6.6%. The sequencing sample was made of PBMCs or T cells enriched from blood (not recorded which). Receptor source: a woman aged 45-65 years who had been exposed to COVID-19. Each CDR3 is given with its conserved first and last residue. The D gene is left open where the match is weak. Not every row has a clone size; where given, it reads once, few, many or a size class.

TRBV7-6	TRBJ2-3	.	.	CASSAMVADTQYF	TGTGCCAGCAGCGCCATGGTAGCAGATACGCAGTATTTT
TRBV10-2	TRBJ1-1	.	TRBD1	CASRLDRGFTEAFF	TGCGCCAGCCGCCTGGACAGGGGGTTCACTGAAGCTTTCTTT
TRBV7-8	TRBJ1-3	.	.	CASSFTSGNTIYF	TGTGCCAGCAGCTTTACTTCTGGAAACACCATATATTTT
TRBV6-5	TRBJ2-7	.	TRBD1	CASSRDRGDEQYF	TGTGCCAGCAGCCGGGACAGGGGAGACGAGCAGTACTTC
TRBV24-1	TRBJ1-2	.	TRBD1	CATSDPGQPYGYTF	TGTGCCACCAGTGACCCGGGACAGCCCTATGGCTACACCTTC
TRBV19	TRBJ1-2	once	.	CASSPTTHIPSGGYTF	TGTGCCAGTAGTCCGACCACACACATTCCCTCAGGGGGCTACACCTTC
TRBV12-3/TRBV12-4	TRBJ1-1	.	TRBD1	CASSPDRVGRAFF	TGTGCCAGCAGTCCTGACAGGGTGGGAAGAGCTTTCTTT
TRBV7-9	TRBJ2-7	few	.	CASSSPGSPYEQYF	TGTGCCAGCAGCTCCCCCGGGAGCCCCTACGAGCAGTACTTC
TRBV19	TRBJ1-3	.	.	CASSWAKSGNTIYF	TGTGCCAGTAGCTGGGCTAAGTCTGGAAACACCATATATTTT
TRBV11-2	TRBJ2-6	.	TRBD1	CASSFTGARSGANVLTF	TGTGCCAGCAGCTTTACAGGGGCCCGGTCTGGGGCCAACGTCCTGACTTTC
TRBV7-2	TRBJ1-5	.	.	CASSSGPTGSNQPQHF	TGTGCCAGCAGCTCAGGACCGACAGGTAGCAATCAGCCCCAGCATTTT
TRBV29-1	TRBJ2-1	.	TRBD1	CSAYRTGFYNEQFF	TGCAGCGCCTACCGGACAGGGTTTTACAATGAGCAGTTCTTC
TRBV19	TRBJ1-2	once	TRBD1	CASSGTGDWWGYTF	TGTGCCAGTTCCGGGACAGGGGACTGGTGGGGCTACACCTTC